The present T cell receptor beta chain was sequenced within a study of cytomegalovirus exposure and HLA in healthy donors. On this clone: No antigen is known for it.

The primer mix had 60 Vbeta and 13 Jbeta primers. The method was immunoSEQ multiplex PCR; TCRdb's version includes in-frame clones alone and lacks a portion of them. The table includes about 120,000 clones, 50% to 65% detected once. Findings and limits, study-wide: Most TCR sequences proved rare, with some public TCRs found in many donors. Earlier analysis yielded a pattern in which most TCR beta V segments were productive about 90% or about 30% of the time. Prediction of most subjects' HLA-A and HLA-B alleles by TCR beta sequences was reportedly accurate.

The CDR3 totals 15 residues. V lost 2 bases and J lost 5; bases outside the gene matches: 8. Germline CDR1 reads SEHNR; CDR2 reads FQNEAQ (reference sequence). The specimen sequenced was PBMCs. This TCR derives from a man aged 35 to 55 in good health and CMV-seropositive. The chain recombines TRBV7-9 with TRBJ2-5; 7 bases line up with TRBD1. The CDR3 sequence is CASSLRGTRGETQYF. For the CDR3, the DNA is TGTGCCAGCAGCTTAAGGGGGACCAGGGGGGAGACCCAGTACTTC.